The clone carrying this TCR beta chain was seen a few times. As yet, its antigen is unknown. The data originate from a study of early T cells in non-severe SARS-CoV-2 infection. Study-wide background: RNA in bulk from unsorted whole blood was sequenced, and chains were unpaired.

Unique molecular identifiers (one per individual cDNA molecule) were attached. TCRdb re-analysed the 5' RACE reads in MiXCR, keeping a single row per CDR3 protein. The data hold over 30,000 distinct CDR3 sequences, with about 7.4% observed a single time. Study results and caveats: VDJdb-based matching was biased toward anti-spike CD8 responses and missed private and CD4 specificities.

Trimming removed 8 bases from V and 3 bases from J; junction bases left unmatched: 8. This CDR3 comprises 14 residues. Germline V CDR1 and CDR2: SGHVS, FNYEAQ. This sequence originates from an adult who was a healthcare worker with PCR-confirmed SARS-CoV-2 infection or an uninfected control (not recorded which). The chain has TRBV7-6 and TRBJ2-3, with 7 bases identical to TRBD1. The specimen comprised whole blood, sampled at baseline. For the CDR3, the DNA is TGTGCCAGCGGGACAGAAAGCACGACAGATACGCAGTATTTT. Encoded protein: CASGTESTTDTQYF.